This T cell receptor (beta chain) was found in a study of T cell responses to AZD1222 COVID-19 vaccine. Overall study findings and caveats: Unmutated variant regions reportedly attract nearly half of all spike-specific TCRs. No day 14 peak samples; only post-peak repertoires were characterized. AZD1222 recipients seropositive at baseline numbered only six or seven.

This table comes from immunoSEQ multiplex PCR, and its TCRdb copy is limited to in-frame clones, with some not included. The sample yields 120,000 to 150,000 clones, approximately 89% seen once. This CDR3 is 16 amino acids long. Germline CDR1 is SGHAT and CDR2 is FQDESV (reference sequence). Trimming took off 3 bases at V and 8 bases at J, with 20 bases between the two ends. As to this clone: Antigen unknown.

The input for sequencing was peripheral blood, taken on day 0 of AZD1222 vaccination. The sequence was collected from an adult in good health. V usage is TRBV11-1 and J usage is TRBJ2-1; D remains ambiguous. The CDR3 DNA reads as TGTGCCAGCAGCTTTGCCGACCAGCCTCTGTGGGATGAGCAGTTCTTC. The encoded protein is CASSFADQPLWDEQFF.